This T cell receptor beta chain was retrieved from a study of T-cell reconstitution after alpha-beta-depleted transplantation in children (dated by TCRdb to 2016 to 2018). At the level of the whole study: Using TCR repertoire profiling, the study quantitatively followed how T-cell immune reconstitution unfolded in children after TCRalphabeta/CD19-depleted allogeneic hematopoietic cell transplantation.

This clonotype was detected a few times. Its antigen remains undetermined. The sample holds no much larger clone one base away, and base qualities are not on file. Looking up the germline V gene yields CDR1 SGHTA and CDR2 FQGTGA. The CDR3, from cysteine to phenylalanine, totals 13 residues. CDR3 DNA is the only sequence kept; it has 39 bases, read in frame from the first base. Trimming at the junction amounts to 2 bases on V and 8 bases on J, and the germline ends lie 10 bases apart. The library was generated by PCR. Sequencing used an Illumina HiSeq 2500. TCR libraries were prepared with molecular barcoding, using unique molecular identifiers to normalize TCRbeta repertoire quantification. The public reads were run again by TCRdb, first through fastp at Q25 and then through MiXCR, and only productive beta chains were kept. Here each entry gathers all rows of one CDR3 protein and keeps the most common genes and DNA. A total of a few hundred thousand distinct CDR3 sequences appear in this sample, roughly 18% of them only once. The ten largest clones represent approximately 3% of the sample.

The sequence links TRBV7-3 to TRBJ2-1; the D gene is possibly TRBD1, with 5 bases matching. Specimen: PBMCs from the stem cell graft donor, collected from the stem cell graft. This TCR came from a human donor who donated a stem cell graft to a child with acute lymphoblastic leukemia. The DNA reads TGTGCCAGCAGCTTAGGTTGGGGCGATGAGCAGTTCTTC. Its protein is CASSLGWGDEQFF.